One TCR beta chain is described in this entry. The antigen is undetermined. The sample comes from a study of persistence of HIV-infected CD4 T cells. Study-wide findings and caveats: Proviral oligoclonality tracked with TCR oligoclonality within the same sorted cells.

The stimulus was an HIV-1 Gag 15-mer peptide pool, about 1 ug/peptide/mL. Responding CD4+ T cells were sorted by upregulation of both CD40 ligand and CD69. Sequencing used immunoSEQ version 4 in survey mode. The repertoire was sequenced with immunoSEQ multiplex PCR; TCRdb's copy has only in-frame clones and lacks some. This table has roughly 25,000 clones, around two thirds appearing once. The germline V gene has CDR1 MNHEY and CDR2 SVGEGT. The CDR3 runs 14 residues. The junction had 7 bases not matched to a gene; V was cut back by 2 bases and J by 9 bases. The chain has TRBV6-2 or TRBV6-3 and TRBJ2-7, with 10 nucleotides matching TRBD2. This receptor was obtained from an adult man with HIV who was CMV-seropositive. The source material was CD4+ T cells sorted from PBMCs after roughly 19-hour stimulation, sampled from a patient who received antiretroviral therapy. CDR3 nucleotide sequence: TGTGCCAGCAGTTACGCGTCTAGCGGGGGAAGGCAGTACTTC. Its protein is CASSYASSGGRQYF.